Listed below are T cell receptor beta chains from one sample, sequenced in a study of control samples from healthy donors and cancer patients. Some clones are missing from TCRdb's copy, which holds only in-frame ones; the method was immunoSEQ multiplex PCR. The sample carries some 120,000 clones, about 91% recorded once. Specimen: blood. These receptors were collected from a man aged 18-30 years in good health. Each CDR3 is given with its conserved first and last residue. The order of the fields is D gene, V gene, clone size, J gene, CDR3 protein, CDR3 DNA. The D gene is left open where the match is weak. Only some rows state a clone size, as once, few, many or a class for expanded clones.

TRBD1	TRBV9	-	TRBJ1-4	CASSPSTGANEKLFF	TGTGCCAGCAGCCCCTCCACAGGGGCTAATGAAAAACTGTTTTTT
TRBD1	TRBV29-1	-	TRBJ1-2	CSARDSVPGGYTF	TGCAGCGCCCGGGACAGTGTTCCAGGTGGCTACACCTTC
-	TRBV6-5	-	TRBJ2-7	CASRVGQLSSYEQYF	TGTGCCAGCAGGGTGGGGCAGCTCAGCTCCTACGAGCAGTACTTC
TRBD1	TRBV19	once	TRBJ2-1	CASKVGTVYNEQFF	TGTGCCAGTAAGGTGGGGACAGTGTACAATGAGCAGTTCTTC
-	TRBV11-2	-	TRBJ2-2	CASSLDRNGELFF	TGTGCCAGCAGCTTAGACAGGAACGGGGAGCTGTTTTTT
-	TRBV3-1/TRBV3-2	-	TRBJ1-1	CASSHGRMNTEAFF	TGTGCCAGCAGCCACGGGCGGATGAACACTGAAGCTTTCTTT
TRBD1	TRBV12-5	-	TRBJ1-1	CASGPYHADRGNTEAFF	TGTGCTAGTGGTCCTTACCACGCGGACAGGGGCAACACTGAAGCTTTCTTT
-	TRBV5-1	-	TRBJ2-3	CASSRQDFTDTQYF	TGCGCCAGCAGCCGACAGGACTTCACAGATACGCAGTATTTT
TRBD1	TRBV5-1	once	TRBJ2-1	CASSPFDRANEQFF	TGCGCCAGCAGTCCCTTTGACAGGGCCAATGAGCAGTTCTTC
TRBD1	TRBV6-6	-	TRBJ1-2	CASTLPDRVGGYTF	TGTGCCAGCACCCTACCGGACAGGGTCGGTGGCTACACCTTC
-	TRBV14	-	TRBJ2-7	CASSQEVSRTGRDEQYF	TGTGCCAGCAGCCAGGAAGTAAGTCGGACAGGGAGGGACGAGCAGTACTTC
-	TRBV4-1	-	TRBJ1-1	CASSQDKGGMNTEAFF	TGCGCCAGCAGCCAAGATAAGGGGGGAATGAACACTGAAGCTTTCTTT
-	TRBV5-6	-	TRBJ1-2	CASSFVSGGAYGYTF	TGTGCCAGCAGCTTTGTTTCGGGGGGCGCCTATGGCTACACCTTC
TRBD2	TRBV4-1	-	TRBJ2-1	CASSQDLRRGGHNEQFF	TGCGCCAGCAGCCAAGACCTTCGGCGGGGGGGCCACAATGAGCAGTTCTTC
-	TRBV3-1/TRBV3-2	-	TRBJ1-3	CASSQEKITGNTIYF	TGTGCCAGCAGCCAAGAGAAGATAACTGGAAACACCATATATTTT
-	TRBV10-3	-	TRBJ1-4	CAISAELEKLFF	TGTGCCATCAGTGCAGAACTGGAAAAACTGTTTTTT
-	TRBV12-3/TRBV12-4	once	TRBJ2-5	CASSFGGRETQYF	TGTGCCAGCAGTTTTGGAGGGAGGGAGACCCAGTACTTC
-	TRBV11-2	-	TRBJ2-2	CASSLRLQNTGELFF	TGTGCCAGCAGCTTAAGGTTGCAGAACACCGGGGAGCTGTTTTTT
-	TRBV9	-	TRBJ1-1	CASSPSLGFF	TGTGCCAGCAGCCCCTCGCTCGGGTTCTTT
-	TRBV3-1/TRBV3-2	-	TRBJ1-4	CASSSQAGEKLFF	TGTGCCAGCAGCTCCCAGGCTGGGGAAAAACTGTTTTTT
-	TRBV6-6	-	TRBJ2-7	CASRADSYEQYF	TGTGCCAGCAGGGCAGATTCCTACGAGCAGTACTTC
-	TRBV30	-	TRBJ1-4	CAWSVGVGDNEKLFF	TGTGCCTGGAGTGTAGGTGTCGGGGATAATGAAAAACTGTTTTTT
-	TRBV5-6	-	TRBJ1-1	CASSLDRRNTEAFF	TGTGCCAGCAGCTTGGACAGGAGGAACACTGAAGCTTTCTTT
TRBD1	TRBV11-3	once	TRBJ2-1	CASSSDRGVGNEQFF	TGTGCCAGCAGCTCCGACAGGGGAGTTGGCAATGAGCAGTTCTTC
-	TRBV3-1/TRBV3-2	-	TRBJ2-2	CASSQVTGGATGELFF	TGTGCCAGCAGCCAAGTAACGGGGGGCGCTACCGGGGAGCTGTTTTTT
-	TRBV6-2/TRBV6-3	-	TRBJ2-7	CASSHTGNEQYF	TGTGCCAGCAGTCACACAGGAAACGAGCAGTACTTC
-	TRBV21-1	-	TRBJ1-2	CASRTRLHTF	TGTGCCAGCAGGACACGGCTTCACACCTTC
-	TRBV5-5	-	TRBJ1-4	CASSLGVNEKLFF	TGTGCCAGCAGCTTGGGGGTCAATGAAAAACTGTTTTTT
-	TRBV19	-	TRBJ1-4	CATTDANEKLFF	TGTGCCACCACGGACGCCAATGAAAAACTGTTTTTT
TRBD1	TRBV5-1	-	TRBJ1-1	CASSLYGGQEAFF	TGCGCCAGCAGCTTGTACGGGGGACAGGAAGCTTTCTTT